This section outlines one T cell receptor (beta chain) sequence together with its context. The protocol was immunoSEQ multiplex PCR, while the TCRdb copy is restricted to in-frame clones and leaves out a portion. This sample has tens of thousands of clones, with 47% found just once. Treatment described: 15 Gy SBRT to primary tumor, nephrectomy 4 weeks later. The record originates from a study of radiation and T cells in renal cell carcinoma. Trimming at V came to 4 bases and at J to 0 bases, leaving 2 bases not matched to a gene. CDR1 is KGHSH and CDR2 is LQKENI in the germline V gene. The CDR3 is made up of 15 amino acids.

The specimen was tumor tissue, collected from a patient whose treatment included radiotherapy and nephrectomy. The chain recombines TRBV18 with TRBJ1-3, with TRBD1 matching 8 bases. This clonotype originated in a woman between 50 and 59 years old with renal cell carcinoma. This chain's CDR3 is CASSQDRDSGNTIYF. The CDR3 bases are TGTGCCAGCTCACAGGACAGGGACTCTGGAAACACCATATATTTT.